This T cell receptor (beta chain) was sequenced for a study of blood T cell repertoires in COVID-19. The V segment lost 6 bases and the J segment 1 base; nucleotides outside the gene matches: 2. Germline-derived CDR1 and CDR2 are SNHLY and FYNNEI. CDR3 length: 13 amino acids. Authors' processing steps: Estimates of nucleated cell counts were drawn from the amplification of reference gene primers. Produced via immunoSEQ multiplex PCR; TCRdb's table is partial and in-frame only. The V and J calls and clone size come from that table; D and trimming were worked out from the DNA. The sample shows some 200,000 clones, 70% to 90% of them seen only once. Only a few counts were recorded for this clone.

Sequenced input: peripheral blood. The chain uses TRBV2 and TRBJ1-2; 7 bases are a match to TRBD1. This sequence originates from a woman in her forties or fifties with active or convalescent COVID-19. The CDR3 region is CASRGQYNYGYTF. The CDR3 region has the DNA TGTGCCAGCAGGGGACAGTATAACTATGGCTACACCTTC.